The rows below give T cell receptor beta chains drawn from one sample of a study of shared clonotypes between healthy human individuals. TCRdb's copy holds only in-frame clones and misses some; the assay was immunoSEQ multiplex PCR. In the table there are about 2.1 million clones, 90% to 95% of which are singletons. The material sequenced was naive CD8+ T cells from PBMCs. Receptor source: a man aged 18 to 29 in good health. Some clones in this sample may be carry-over from other donors' samples. The CDR3 runs from the conserved cysteine through the conserved F or W. D genes are given only for firm matches. Some rows have no size entry. The others give once, few or many, or a class for an expanded clone.

cdr3_length j_call v_call clone_size d_call cdr3_aa cdr3_nt
12 TRBJ1-4 TRBV28 few . CAEGRPNEKLFF TGTGCCGAAGGCAGGCCTAATGAAAAACTGTTTTTT
15 TRBJ2-4 TRBV4-1 . . CASSQGPLAKNIQYF TGCGCCAGCAGCCAGGGCCCCTTAGCCAAAAACATTCAGTACTTC
15 TRBJ1-5 TRBV4-1 . TRBD1 CASSQDRGASQPQHF TGCGCCAGCAGCCAGGACAGGGGGGCAAGTCAGCCCCAGCATTTT
16 TRBJ2-3 TRBV2 . TRBD1 CASHPAGQGAKDTQYF TGTGCCAGCCACCCCGCGGGACAGGGGGCAAAAGATACGCAGTATTTT
15 TRBJ2-7 TRBV11-2 . TRBD1 CASSYDRDRVYEQYF TGTGCCAGCAGCTATGACCGGGACAGGGTTTACGAGCAGTACTTC
14 TRBJ1-4 TRBV9 . TRBD1 CASSETGRSEKLFF TGTGCCAGCAGCGAGACAGGGCGTAGTGAAAAACTGTTTTTT
14 TRBJ2-7 TRBV13 . . CASSTGLGPYEQYF TGTGCCAGCAGCACGGGACTCGGACCCTACGAGCAGTACTTC
14 TRBJ2-3 TRBV4-1 once TRBD1 CASSHGTGTDTQYF TGCGCCAGCAGCCACGGGACAGGGACAGATACGCAGTATTTT
15 TRBJ2-7 TRBV2 . . CASSKTPRTGYEQYF TGTGCCAGCAGTAAGACGCCACGCACAGGGTACGAGCAGTACTTC
16 TRBJ1-2 TRBV28 . TRBD1 CASSPPRDRFNYGYTF TGTGCCAGCAGTCCGCCCAGGGACAGGTTTAACTATGGCTACACCTTC
15 TRBJ2-5 TRBV7-9 . . CASSARDTYQETQYF TGTGCCAGCAGCGCACGGGACACTTACCAAGAGACCCAGTACTTC
14 TRBJ2-1 TRBV9 . . CASSERYSYNEQFF TGTGCCAGCAGCGAGCGGTACTCCTACAATGAGCAGTTCTTC
16 TRBJ2-2 TRBV6-5 . . CASSYSGGRHTGELFF TGTGCCAGCAGTTACTCAGGAGGCAGGCACACCGGGGAGCTGTTTTTT
15 TRBJ2-5 TRBV27 . . CASSFQSGFQETQYF TGTGCCAGCAGTTTTCAGTCGGGGTTCCAAGAGACCCAGTACTTC
18 TRBJ2-3 TRBV6-1 . . CASSDPTGGNVGKNTQYF TGTGCCAGCAGTGATCCCACCGGAGGGAACGTGGGCAAGAATACGCAGTATTTT
15 TRBJ2-1 TRBV4-1 . . CASSQVTSSYNEQFF TGCGCCAGCAGCCAAGTCACGAGCTCCTACAATGAGCAGTTCTTC
14 TRBJ2-1 TRBV2 . . CASSEFSSYNEQFF TGTGCCAGCAGTGAATTTAGCAGCTACAATGAGCAGTTCTTC
15 TRBJ2-7 TRBV7-9 . TRBD1 CASSTGTGGGYEQYF TGTGCCAGCAGCACCGGGACAGGGGGCGGCTACGAGCAGTACTTC
17 TRBJ2-1 TRBV7-9 . TRBD2 CASSLAPLAGEGNEQFF TGTGCCAGCAGCTTAGCCCCACTAGCGGGAGAGGGCAATGAGCAGTTCTTC
17 TRBJ1-3 TRBV9 . . CASSVSRRRGDGNTIYF TGTGCCAGCAGCGTCTCCCGTCGGAGGGGCGATGGAAACACCATATATTTT
17 TRBJ1-5 TRBV27 . TRBD1 CASSSRQGRNGNQPQHF TGTGCCAGCAGTTCGCGACAGGGAAGGAATGGCAATCAGCCCCAGCATTTT
17 TRBJ2-5 TRBV7-6 . . CASSPGTADLSRETQYF TGTGCCAGCAGTCCGGGGACTGCGGACCTCTCGAGGGAGACCCAGTACTTC
14 TRBJ1-1 TRBV19 . . CASSSTPGGTEAFF TGTGCCAGTAGTTCCACCCCCGGGGGCACTGAAGCTTTCTTT
10 TRBJ2-1 TRBV2 . . CASRLDEQFF TGTGCCAGCAGATTGGATGAGCAGTTCTTC
18 TRBJ2-1 TRBV5-1 once TRBD1 CASSGPGQGARGHNEQFF TGCGCCAGCAGCGGACCGGGACAGGGGGCGCGGGGACACAATGAGCAGTTCTTC
18 TRBJ1-5 TRBV27 . . CASSPDSSALYSNQPQHF TGTGCCAGCAGTCCTGACAGTAGTGCCCTCTATAGCAATCAGCCCCAGCATTTT
14 TRBJ2-1 TRBV7-9 . . CASTTASSYNEQFF TGTGCCAGCACCACAGCTAGCTCCTACAATGAGCAGTTCTTC
15 TRBJ2-1 TRBV9 . TRBD2 CASSVVAGGRYEQFF TGTGCCAGCAGCGTAGTAGCGGGAGGGAGGTATGAGCAGTTCTTC
15 TRBJ2-3 TRBV29-1 . TRBD1 CSVEGGTGFADTQYF TGCAGCGTTGAAGGTGGGACAGGGTTTGCAGATACGCAGTATTTT
14 TRBJ2-7 TRBV29-1 . TRBD2 CSVVLASGSYEQYF TGCAGCGTTGTCTTGGCTAGCGGATCCTACGAGCAGTACTTC
14 TRBJ1-1 TRBV5-8 . . CASSWKGFGTEAFF TGTGCCAGCAGCTGGAAGGGGTTCGGAACTGAAGCTTTCTTT
14 TRBJ2-7 TRBV29-1 . . CSVEDPAIPYEQYF TGCAGCGTTGAAGATCCGGCCATCCCATACGAGCAGTACTTC
15 TRBJ2-7 TRBV4-2 . TRBD2 CASSQASGSANEQYF TGTGCCAGCAGCCAAGCTAGCGGGAGTGCAAACGAGCAGTACTTC
15 TRBJ2-1 TRBV11-2 . TRBD2 CASLRPGRAHNEQFF TGTGCCAGCCTACGTCCGGGGAGGGCCCACAATGAGCAGTTCTTC
14 TRBJ2-7 TRBV7-9 few TRBD2 CASSGWTSDYEQYF TGTGCCAGCAGCGGGTGGACTAGCGACTACGAGCAGTACTTC
16 TRBJ1-1 TRBV7-9 . . CASSPTEGFMNTEAFF TGTGCCAGCAGCCCAACCGAGGGGTTCATGAACACTGAAGCTTTCTTT
12 TRBJ1-1 TRBV5-5 . . CASSLKVAGAFF TGTGCCAGCAGCTTGAAGGTCGCGGGAGCTTTCTTT
13 TRBJ1-2 TRBV23-1 . . CASSLRTVLGYTF TGCGCCAGCAGTCTCCGGACAGTTCTTGGCTACACCTTC
14 TRBJ1-1 TRBV5-1 . . CASSTGDLSIEAFF TGCGCCAGCAGCACCGGTGACCTCTCAATTGAAGCTTTCTTT
14 TRBJ1-2 TRBV6-6 . . CASSYGQGSYGYTF TGTGCCAGCAGTTACGGGCAGGGATCCTATGGCTACACCTTC
14 TRBJ1-5 TRBV28 . . CASRYTGVDQPQHF TGTGCCAGCAGATACACAGGTGTCGATCAGCCCCAGCATTTT
20 TRBJ1-5 TRBV30 once . CAWSDPARRLAGASNQPQHF TGTGCCTGGAGCGACCCCGCCCGTCGTCTCGCGGGGGCCAGCAATCAGCCCCAGCATTTT
15 TRBJ2-7 TRBV5-1 . TRBD2 CASSPSFAGGYEQYF TGCGCCAGCAGCCCTTCTTTCGCGGGAGGGTACGAGCAGTACTTC
15 TRBJ1-1 TRBV19 once TRBD1 CASSIAGGARAEAFF TGTGCCAGTAGTATAGCAGGGGGCGCGCGGGCTGAAGCTTTCTTT
19 TRBJ2-6 TRBV9 . . CASSVARDPMYSGANVLTF TGTGCCAGCAGCGTAGCTCGGGACCCCATGTACTCTGGGGCCAACGTCCTGACTTTC
14 TRBJ2-7 TRBV5-8 . TRBD1 CASSLNRGPHRQYF TGTGCCAGCAGCTTGAACAGGGGCCCACACCGGCAGTACTTC
13 TRBJ2-1 TRBV19 . . CATSTGFLNEQFF TGTGCCACTTCGACAGGCTTTCTCAATGAGCAGTTCTTC
15 TRBJ1-3 TRBV19 . . CASKDRNGAGNTIYF TGTGCCAGTAAAGACAGGAATGGAGCTGGAAACACCATATATTTT